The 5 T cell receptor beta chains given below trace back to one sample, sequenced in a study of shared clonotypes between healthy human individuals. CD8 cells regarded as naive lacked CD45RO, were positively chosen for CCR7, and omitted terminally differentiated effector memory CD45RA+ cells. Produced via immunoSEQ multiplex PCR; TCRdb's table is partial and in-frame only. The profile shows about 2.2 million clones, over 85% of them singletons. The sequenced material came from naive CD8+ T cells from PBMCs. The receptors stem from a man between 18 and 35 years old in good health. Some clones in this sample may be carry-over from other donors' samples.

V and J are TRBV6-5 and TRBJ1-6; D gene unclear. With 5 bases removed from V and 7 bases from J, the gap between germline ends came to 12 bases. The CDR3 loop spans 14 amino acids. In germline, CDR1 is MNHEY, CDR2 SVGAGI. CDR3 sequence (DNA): TGTGCCAGCAGTCCAAGACAAGAAAATTCACCCCTCCACTTT. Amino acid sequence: CASSPRQENSPLHF.

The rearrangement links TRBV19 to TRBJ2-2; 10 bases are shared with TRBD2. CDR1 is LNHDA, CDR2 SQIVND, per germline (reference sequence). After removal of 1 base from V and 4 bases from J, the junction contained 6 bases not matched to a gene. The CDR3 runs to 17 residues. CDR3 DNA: TGTGCCAGTAGTATAGTAGCGGGAGGACTGTCCACCGGGGAGCTGTTTTTT. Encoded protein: CASSIVAGGLSTGELFF.

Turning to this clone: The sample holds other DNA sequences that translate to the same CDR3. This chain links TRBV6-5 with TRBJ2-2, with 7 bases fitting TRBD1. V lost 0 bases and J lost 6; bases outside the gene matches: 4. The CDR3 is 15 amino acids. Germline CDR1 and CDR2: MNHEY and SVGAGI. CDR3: CASSYSRGRAGELFF. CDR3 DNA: TGTGCCAGCAGTTACTCGAGGGGGCGGGCCGGGGAGCTGTTTTTT.

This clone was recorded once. Here the CDR3 DNA reads TGCGCCAGCAGCTTGGGGCTAGGGGCGACACACTACGAGCAGTACTTC. This encodes CASSLGLGATHYEQYF. The V and J genes are TRBV5-1 and TRBJ2-7, with D possibly TRBD1 on 5 matching bases. The CDR3 loop spans 16 amino acids. V lost 0 bases and J 3 bases, leaving 16 bases between the germline ends. CDR1 and CDR2 (germline): SGHRS, YFSETQ.

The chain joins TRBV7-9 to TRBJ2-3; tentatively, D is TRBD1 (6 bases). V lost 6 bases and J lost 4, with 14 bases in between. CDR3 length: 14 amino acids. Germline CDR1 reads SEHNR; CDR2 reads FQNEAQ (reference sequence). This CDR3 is CASSPTQGSDTQYF. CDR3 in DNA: TGTGCCAGCAGTCCTACACAGGGCTCAGATACGCAGTATTTT. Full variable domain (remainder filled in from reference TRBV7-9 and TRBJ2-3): DTGVSQNPRHKITKRGQNVTFRCDPISEHNRLYWYRQTLGQGPEFLTYFQNEAQLEKSRLLSDRFSAERPKGSFSTLEIQRTEQGDSAMYLCASSPTQGSDTQYFGPGTRLTVL.